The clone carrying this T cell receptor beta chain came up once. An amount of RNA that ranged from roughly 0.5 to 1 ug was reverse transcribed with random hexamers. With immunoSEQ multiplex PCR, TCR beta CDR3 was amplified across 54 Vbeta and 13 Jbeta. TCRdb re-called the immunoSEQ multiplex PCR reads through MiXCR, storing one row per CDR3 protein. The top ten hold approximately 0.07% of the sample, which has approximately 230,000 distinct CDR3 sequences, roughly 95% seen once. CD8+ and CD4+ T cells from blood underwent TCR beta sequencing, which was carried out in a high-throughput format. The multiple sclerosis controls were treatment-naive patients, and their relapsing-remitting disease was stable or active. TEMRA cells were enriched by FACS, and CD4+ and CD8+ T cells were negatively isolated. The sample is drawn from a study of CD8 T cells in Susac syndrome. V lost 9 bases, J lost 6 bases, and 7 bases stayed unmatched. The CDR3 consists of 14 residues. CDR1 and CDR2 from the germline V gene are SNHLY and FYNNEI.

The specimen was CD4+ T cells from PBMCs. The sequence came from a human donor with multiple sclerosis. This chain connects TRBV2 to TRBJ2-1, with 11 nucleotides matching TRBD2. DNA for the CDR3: TGTGCCAGAGGGGTAGCGGGAGGGGGCAATGAGCAGTTCTTC. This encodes CARGVAGGGNEQFF.